Following are 26 T cell receptor beta chains from one sample sequenced in a study of cytomegalovirus exposure and HLA in healthy donors. Repertoires were generated with immunoSEQ multiplex PCR, while TCRdb's copy carries only in-frame clones and drops some. The sample has 180,000 or so clones; about nine tenths are singletons. Material: PBMCs. The receptors were sampled from a man younger than 35 in good health and CMV-seropositive.

The chain employs TRBV29-1 and TRBJ2-1; the D gene is possibly TRBD2 (6 bases). The CDR3 sequence is 12 residues long. Germline V gene lookup returns CDR1 SQVTM and CDR2 ANQGSEA. Trimming cost V 5 bases and J 9 bases, with 14 bases left between them. CDR3: CSVFGEVGEQFF. The CDR3 DNA is TGCAGCGTTTTTGGGGAGGTGGGTGAGCAGTTCTTC.

The CDR3 loop reads CASGFSHWTGPRGTKPQHF. For the CDR3, the DNA is TGTGCTAGTGGTTTTTCCCACTGGACAGGCCCCCGGGGAACGAAGCCCCAGCATTTT. The chain combines TRBV12-5 with TRBJ1-5, with TRBD1 matching 7 bases. This CDR3 comprises 19 residues. Germline trimming cut 3 bases from V and 8 bases from J; bases unmatched to any gene: 22. CDR1 is LGHNT and CDR2 is FRNRAP in the germline V gene.

The rearrangement uses TRBV6-5 and TRBJ2-3; D remains unclear. This CDR3 comprises 14 residues. Trimming removed 2 bases from V and 2 bases from J, with 8 bases in between. The germline gives CDR1 MNHEY, CDR2 SVGAGI. The CDR3 loop is CASSYGTITDTQYF. CDR3 nucleotide sequence: TGTGCCAGCAGTTACGGAACTATCACAGATACGCAGTATTTT.

The chain uses TRBV7-6 and TRBJ2-3; 11 nucleotides agree with TRBD2. V lost 5 bases to trimming and J lost 0 bases; unmatched junction nucleotides: 1. The CDR3 has 15 residues. Germline CDR1 and CDR2: SGHVS and FNYEAQ. CDR3 amino acids: CASSRTSGSTDTQYF. In DNA form, the CDR3 reads TGTGCCAGCAGCCGGACTAGCGGGAGCACAGATACGCAGTATTTT. The full variable domain, its missing parts supplied by reference TRBV7-6 and TRBJ2-3, is GAGVSQSPRYKVTKRGQDVALRCDPISGHVSLYWYRQALGQGPEFLTYFNYEAQQDKSGLPNDRFSAERPEGSISTLTIQRTEQRDSAMYRCASSRTSGSTDTQYFGPGTRLTVL.

The CDR3 region has the DNA TGTGCCAGCGGGACTAGCGGGGGGGCGGTCGGGGAGCTGTTTTTT. Protein sequence: CASGTSGGAVGELFF. The chain recombines TRBV27 with TRBJ2-2; 16 bases are shared with TRBD2. V was clipped by 8 bases and J by 7 bases; unmatched bases: 4. This CDR3 has 15 residues. Germline V gene data show CDR1 as MNHEY and CDR2 as SMNVEV (reference sequence).

V is TRBV27 and J is TRBJ2-7, with 7 bases fitting TRBD1. The CDR3 sequence is 13 residues long. The germline CDR1 and CDR2 sequences are MNHEY and SMNVEV (reference sequence). Trimming cost V 6 bases and J 6 bases; bases outside gene matches: 8. This CDR3 reads CASRMDRLGEQYF. The CDR3 DNA is TGTGCCAGCAGAATGGACAGGCTCGGCGAGCAGTACTTC.

This chain joins TRBV28 and TRBJ2-5; 9 bases are shared with TRBD2. The V gene's germline CDR1 is MDHEN and CDR2 SYDVKM. This CDR3 contains 18 residues. Trimming cost V 3 bases and J 2 bases; bases outside gene matches: 13. CDR3 amino acids: CASSFVTSGPFSQETQYF. CDR3 DNA: TGTGCCAGCAGTTTTGTCACTAGCGGGCCCTTTTCTCAAGAGACCCAGTACTTC. Full variable domain (rest looked up from reference TRBV28 and TRBJ2-5): DVKVTQSSRYLVKRTGEKVFLECVQDMDHENMFWYRQDPGLGLRLIYFSYDVKMKEKGDIPEGYSVSREKKERFSLILESASTNQTSMYLCASSFVTSGPFSQETQYFGPGTRLLVL.

The V gene is TRBV7-3, the J gene TRBJ1-2; D call uncertain. From germline, CDR1 is SGHTA and CDR2 FQGTGA. This CDR3 comprises 13 residues. Trimming pared 2 bases from V and 8 bases from J, leaving 12 bases between. CDR3 coding DNA: TGTGCCAGCAGCTTATCCCGGGAGGAGGGCTACACCTTC. The encoded protein is CASSLSREEGYTF.

The chain carries TRBV27 and TRBJ1-1, with D possibly matching TRBD1 (5 bases). Germline lookup yields CDR1 MNHEY and CDR2 SMNVEV (reference sequence). The ends were cut back, 6 bases at V and 3 bases at J, with 17 bases in the middle. This CDR3 contains 15 residues. The DNA for the CDR3 is TGTGCCAGCAGCATAAATTATGGGGGGGACACTGAAGCTTTCTTT. Protein sequence: CASSINYGGDTEAFF.

The chain uses TRBV7-9 and TRBJ2-1, with D possibly matching TRBD1 (6 bases). Looked up from germline, CDR1 is SEHNR and CDR2 is FQNEAQ (reference sequence). Trimming shortened V by 4 bases and J by 2 bases, and 12 bases separated the two germline ends. The CDR3 sequence is 15 residues long. In nucleotides, the CDR3 is TGTGCCAGCAGCTCGTCGACAGGCCCCTACAATGAGCAGTTCTTC. It codes for CASSSSTGPYNEQFF. Filled out from reference TRBV7-9 and TRBJ2-1, the complete variable domain reads DTGVSQNPRHKITKRGQNVTFRCDPISEHNRLYWYRQTLGQGPEFLTYFQNEAQLEKSRLLSDRFSAERPKGSFSTLEIQRTEQGDSAMYLCASSSSTGPYNEQFFGPGTRLTVL.

The genes are TRBV5-1 and TRBJ1-1, with 9 bases lining up with TRBD1. Germline V gene lookup returns CDR1 SGHRS and CDR2 YFSETQ. Unmatched junction bases numbered 6, after V lost 5 bases and J lost 1 base. This CDR3 comprises 15 residues. CDR3 sequence (DNA): TGCGCCAGCAGACCAGGGGACAGGGAGAACACTGAAGCTTTCTTT. Protein product: CASRPGDRENTEAFF.

The gene calls are TRBV7-9 and TRBJ2-1, with no clear D. With 4 bases removed from V and 5 bases from J, the gap between germline ends came to 9 bases. The CDR3 is made up of 13 amino acids. Germline V CDR1 and CDR2: SEHNR, FQNEAQ (reference sequence). The CDR3 DNA reads TGTGCCAGCAGCTCCGCGTTGGACAATGAGCAGTTCTTC. This encodes CASSSALDNEQFF.

The CDR3 nucleotides read TGTGCCACCAGCAGAGTCCTAGCGGACAATGAGCAGTTCTTC. Translated, it gives CATSRVLADNEQFF. The chain has TRBV15 and TRBJ2-1, with 7 bases aligning to TRBD2. J gave up 5 bases and V 1 base, and 2 bases lay outside the gene matches. From germline, CDR1 is LNHNV and CDR2 YYDKDF (reference sequence). This CDR3 spans 14 amino acids.

The genes are TRBV7-8 and TRBJ1-1; D is perhaps TRBD1 (5 bases). The CDR3 extends over 12 amino acids. V was trimmed by 9 bases and J by 0 bases, leaving 8 bases between them. Germline CDR1 is SGHVS and CDR2 is FQNEAQ. The CDR3 is CASQGLNTEAFF. CDR3 in DNA: TGTGCCAGTCAGGGATTGAACACTGAAGCTTTCTTT.

The chain has TRBV27 and TRBJ1-5; 8 bases align to TRBD1. Germline CDR1 MNHEY, CDR2 SMNVEV (reference sequence). With V trimmed by 6 bases and J by 7 bases, 5 bases remained unmatched. This CDR3 comprises 13 residues. The DNA for the CDR3 is TGTGCCAGCAGCCCAGGGGGCGGGCAGCCCCAGCATTTT. This codes for CASSPGGGQPQHF.

The V call is TRBV9, the J call TRBJ2-3; 7 bases line up with TRBD1. The V gene end was trimmed by 4 bases and the J gene end by 2 bases; junction bases not matched to a gene: 7. Germline CDR1 is SGDLS and CDR2 is YYNGEE. The CDR3 has 15 residues. CDR3 sequence (DNA): TGTGCCAGCAGCCCCACAGGGGCTTACACAGATACGCAGTATTTT. Amino acid sequence: CASSPTGAYTDTQYF. The variable domain in full, with the rest retrieved from reference TRBV9 and TRBJ2-3, is DSGVTQTPKHLITATGQRVTLRCSPRSGDLSVYWYQQSLDQGLQFLIQYYNGEERAKGNILERFSAQQFPDLHSELNLSSLELGDSALYFCASSPTGAYTDTQYFGPGTRLTVL.

V and J are TRBV29-1 and TRBJ1-1; 7 nucleotides line up with TRBD1. Germline V gene sequence: CDR1 SQVTM, CDR2 ANQGSEA. The J segment lost 3 bases and the V segment lost 6 bases, leaving 13 bases of the junction unmatched. The CDR3 is made up of 15 amino acids. For the CDR3, the DNA is TGCAGCGTGGAACAATGGGACAGAAGATACACTGAAGCTTTCTTT. This gives the protein CSVEQWDRRYTEAFF.

V is TRBV19 and J is TRBJ2-7, with TRBD1 matching 8 bases. CDR3 length: 13 amino acids. CDR1 LNHDA and CDR2 SQIVND come from the germline V gene (reference sequence). Trimming cost V 9 bases and J 5 bases; bases outside gene matches: 9. CDR3 DNA sequence: TGTGCCAGCCGGGCGACAGGGGACCACGAGCAGTACTTC. It is translated as CASRATGDHEQYF.

The chain uses TRBV18 and TRBJ1-1; possibly TRBD1 for D (6 bases). The CDR3 length is 15 residues. The germline gives CDR1 KGHSH, CDR2 LQKENI. V shed 3 bases and J shed 0 bases, with 11 bases lying between them. This chain's CDR3 is CASSPGQTMNTEAFF. Written as DNA, the CDR3 is TGTGCCAGCTCACCCGGACAGACTATGAACACTGAAGCTTTCTTT.

This CDR3 reads CASRSGGTPNEQFF. The CDR3 coding sequence is TGTGCCAGCAGAAGCGGGGGGACTCCTAATGAGCAGTTCTTC. The rearrangement uses TRBV6-6 and TRBJ2-1, with 9 positions matching TRBD2. CDR1 and CDR2 (germline): MNHNY, SVGAGI (reference sequence). The CDR3 covers 14 residues. V trimming: 6 bases; J trimming: 7 bases; junction bases outside the gene matches: 7.

V is TRBV28 and J is TRBJ2-1; no reliable D call. The CDR3 is 14 residues long. Germline V gene lookup returns CDR1 MDHEN and CDR2 SYDVKM. Between the trimmed V and J ends, which lost 5 bases and 3 bases, there was a span of 11 bases. In DNA form, the CDR3 reads TGTGCCAGCAGTCCCCGTACCGGCTACAATGAGCAGTTCTTC. Protein: CASSPRTGYNEQFF. The full variable domain, in which reference TRBV28 and TRBJ2-1 provide the parts outside the CDR3, is DVKVTQSSRYLVKRTGEKVFLECVQDMDHENMFWYRQDPGLGLRLIYFSYDVKMKEKGDIPEGYSVSREKKERFSLILESASTNQTSMYLCASSPRTGYNEQFFGPGTRLTVL.

This chain uses TRBV5-1 with TRBJ2-1, with D perhaps matching TRBD2 (6 bases). Germline CDR1 SGHRS, CDR2 YFSETQ. V was shortened by 1 base and J by 5 bases, with 13 bases between the two germline ends. The CDR3 is 15 residues long. The CDR3 DNA sequence: TGCGCCAGCAGCTTGACTAGCCGGGTCGACAATGAGCAGTTCTTC. Its translation: CASSLTSRVDNEQFF.

The CDR3 sequence: CAISDHSYEQYF. The CDR3 DNA follows: TGTGCCATCAGTGACCATTCCTACGAGCAGTACTTC. The V gene is TRBV10-3, the J gene TRBJ2-7; D gene ambiguous. Germline assignment: CDR1 ENHRY and CDR2 SYGVKD. The CDR3 is 12 residues long. V gave up 3 bases and J gave up 1 base, with 4 bases separating them.

The chain is built from TRBV4-2 and TRBJ2-1; 7 nucleotides align to TRBD2. CDR3 length: 16 amino acids. Trimming cost V 0 bases and J 2 bases; bases outside gene matches: 4. The germline V gene encodes CDR1 LGHNA and CDR2 YNFKEQ. CDR3 coding DNA: TGTGCCAGCAGCCAAGACCCTAGCGGAGCCTACAATGAGCAGTTCTTC. Protein sequence: CASSQDPSGAYNEQFF.

This clone was seen just once. One end of the junction does not line up with germline, which may come from a read error. This chain uses TRBV27 with TRBJ2-7, with D possibly TRBD2 on 5 matching bases. From germline, CDR1 is MNHEY and CDR2 SMNVEV (reference sequence). The CDR3 is 11 residues long. CDR3 protein: CASISGTNRHF. CDR3 sequence (DNA): TGTGCCAGCATTTCGGGAACTAACCGGCACTTC.

The chain links TRBV5-1 to TRBJ2-7, with 8 bases fitting TRBD2. CDR1 SGHRS and CDR2 YFSETQ come from the germline V gene. V shed 1 base, J shed 5 bases, and the junction held 8 bases outside the gene matches. The CDR3 extends over 15 amino acids. CDR3 coding DNA: TGCGCCAGCAGCTTGAAGGTAGCGGGAACCCACGAGCAGTACTTC. This gives the protein CASSLKVAGTHEQYF. The whole variable domain, filled in from reference TRBV5-1 and TRBJ2-7, reads KAGVTQTPRYLIKTRGQQVTLSCSPISGHRSVSWYQQTPGQGLQFLFEYFSETQRNKGNFPGRFSGRQFSNSRSEMNVSTLELGDSALYLCASSLKVAGTHEQYFGPGTRLTVT.